The 27 T cell receptor beta chains below come from one sample, sequenced in a study of beta chain features in type 1 diabetes. Broader study findings: Moderate but significant shortening of TCRB CDR3s was recorded in all four CD4+ subsets from Type 1 diabetes patients.

Expressed TCRB transcripts got sequenced, as all isolated RNA was reverse transcribed. Measured with immunoSEQ multiplex PCR; TCRdb has only the in-frame clones, and not every one. The data show 300,000 to 450,000 clones, with 9.6% seen just once and 0.55% to 0.75% held by the top ten. For these receptors, no antigen is known. The sample comprised central memory CD4+ T cells from blood. The receptors here all came from a man aged 25 to 45 with type 1 diabetes.

The chain has TRBV7-9 and TRBJ2-5; 7 nucleotides align to TRBD2. The trim removed 4 bases at V and 4 bases at J, leaving 3 bases unmatched. In germline, CDR1 is SEHNR, CDR2 FQNEAQ (reference sequence). The CDR3 contains 13 residues. The DNA for the CDR3 is TGTGCCAGCAGCTCTCCTAGCGGAGAGACCCAGTACTTC. Its protein is CASSSPSGETQYF.

In this sample, this clone turned up a few times. The CDR3 is CASKRQGVSYEQYF. DNA for the CDR3: TGTGCCAGCAAAAGACAGGGGGTAAGCTACGAGCAGTACTTC. The chain recombines TRBV27 with TRBJ2-7; 9 bases align to TRBD1. The J segment lost 3 bases and the V segment lost 7 bases, leaving 7 bases of the junction unmatched. This CDR3 comprises 14 residues. Germline V lookup: CDR1 MNHEY, CDR2 SMNVEV (reference sequence).

In its sample, this clone was seen a few times. The V and J genes are TRBV7-8 and TRBJ2-2; 9 bases map to TRBD1. J lost 5 bases, V lost 5 bases, and 9 bases had no gene match. Germline CDR1 is SGHVS and CDR2 is FQNEAQ. The CDR3 length is 16 residues. CDR3 in DNA: TGTGCCAGCAGCGGCTCACAGGGGGCGAGGACCGGGGAGCTGTTTTTT. As protein: CASSGSQGARTGELFF.

This clone was counted between two and nine times. The rearrangement joins TRBV14 to TRBJ2-5; TRBD2 might be the D (6 bases). Trimming removed 4 bases at V and 2 bases at J, with 20 bases between. Germline CDR1 is SGHDN and CDR2 is FVKESK. This CDR3 contains 17 residues. DNA of the CDR3: TGTGCCAGCAGCCTCACAAGGGTCGGGGGTTGGCAAGAGACCCAGTACTTC. Protein product: CASSLTRVGGWQETQYF.

This clone was seen repeatedly, ten times or more. The rearrangement uses TRBV9 and TRBJ1-1; 7 nucleotides align to TRBD1. Germline V lookup: CDR1 SGDLS, CDR2 YYNGEE. The CDR3 has 15 residues. Germline trimming cut 3 bases from V and 4 bases from J; bases unmatched to any gene: 9. The CDR3 reads CASSARRGQSTEAFF. For the CDR3, the DNA is TGTGCCAGCAGCGCTCGACGGGGACAGAGCACTGAAGCTTTCTTT. Complete variable domain (other parts from reference TRBV9 and TRBJ1-1): DSGVTQTPKHLITATGQRVTLRCSPRSGDLSVYWYQQSLDQGLQFLIQYYNGEERAKGNILERFSAQQFPDLHSELNLSSLELGDSALYFCASSARRGQSTEAFFGQGTRLTVV.

The chain uses TRBV5-6 and TRBJ2-3; possible D gene TRBD1, 5 bases. CDR3 length: 14 residues. V was pared by 0 bases and J by 2 bases, with 7 bases between. Germline V gene sequence: CDR1 SGHDT, CDR2 YYEEEE. CDR3 loop: CASSLDRTTDTQYF. The CDR3 coding sequence is TGTGCCAGCAGCTTGGACAGGACCACAGATACGCAGTATTTT.

This clone was seen more than once but under ten times. This sequence joins TRBV6-5 and TRBJ1-2; the match to TRBD1 covers 11 bases. After removal of 5 bases from V and 4 bases from J, the junction contained 6 bases not matched to a gene. The CDR3 length is 15 residues. Germline V gene lookup returns CDR1 MNHEY and CDR2 SVGAGI. The DNA of the CDR3 is TGTGCCAGCAGTGTCACTGGACAGGGGGCCTATGGCTACACCTTC. Amino acid sequence: CASSVTGQGAYGYTF.

This chain links TRBV29-1 with TRBJ2-5, with a tentative D call TRBD2 (5 bases). Trimming removed 4 bases at V and 2 bases at J, with 8 bases between. The length of the CDR3 is 12 residues. Germline V lookup: CDR1 SQVTM, CDR2 ANQGSEA. CDR3 residues: CSVVEVQETQYF. CDR3 sequence (DNA): TGCAGCGTTGTGGAGGTACAAGAGACCCAGTACTTC.

The gene calls are TRBV21-1 and TRBJ2-3; the table's D call, TRBD2, was not checked against the DNA. TRBV21-1 corresponds to a pseudogene. The CDR3 spans 17 residues. The CDR3 region is CASSPGGTSGNTDTQYF. CDR3 sequence (DNA): TGTGCCAGCAGCCCGGGGGGGACTAGCGGGAACACAGATACGCAGTATTTT.

The table lists this clone with a few counts. The chain is built from TRBV7-2 and TRBJ2-1; possibly TRBD2 for D (6 bases). Trimming left V 1 base short and J 5 bases short, with 12 bases between. The CDR3 spans 15 residues. Germline V lookup: CDR1 SGHTA, CDR2 FQGNSA. CDR3 in DNA: TGTGCCAGCAGCTTAGACACAGGAGGGCACAATGAGCAGTTCTTC. Its translation is CASSLDTGGHNEQFF.

The chain is built from TRBV4-3 and TRBJ2-1, with 14 nucleotides matching TRBD2. V gave up 1 base and J gave up 3 bases; unmatched junction bases: 14. Germline V gene lookup returns CDR1 LGHNA and CDR2 YSLEER. The CDR3 has 21 residues. CDR3 amino acids: CASSQGMSGGLAGDIYNEQFF. The CDR3 nucleotides are TGCGCCAGCAGCCAAGGGATGTCAGGGGGACTAGCGGGAGACATCTACAATGAGCAGTTCTTC.

A word on this clone: The same CDR3 can be traced to other DNA sequences in this sample. The CDR3 loop reads CASSLVGNEQFF. CDR3 DNA: TGTGCCAGCAGCTTAGTTGGAAATGAGCAGTTCTTC. The chain has TRBV7-9 and TRBJ2-1, with D uncertain. The CDR3 consists of 12 residues. Germline-derived CDR1 and CDR2 are SEHNR and FQNEAQ (reference sequence). The V gene lost 1 base and the J gene lost 7 bases, with 5 bases spanning the gap.

This chain links TRBV27 with TRBJ2-7, with D possibly matching TRBD1 (6 bases). V was trimmed by 6 bases and J by 3 bases, leaving 21 bases between them. CDR1 is MNHEY, CDR2 SMNVEV, per germline (reference sequence). This CDR3 is built from 16 residues. DNA of the CDR3: TGTGCCAGCAGCTCTATCGAACCGGGACATGACTACGAGCAGTACTTC. Residues: CASSSIEPGHDYEQYF.

The chain joins TRBV28 to TRBJ2-3; a weak D match, TRBD1 (5 bases). The germline V gene has CDR1 MDHEN and CDR2 SYDVKM. The length of the CDR3 is 13 residues. The ends were cut back, 8 bases at V and 2 bases at J, with 11 bases in the middle. The CDR3 loop reads CASGRGYTDTQYF. The CDR3, as DNA: TGTGCCAGCGGAAGGGGTTACACAGATACGCAGTATTTT.

The rearrangement joins TRBV7-8 to TRBJ2-1; D may match TRBD1 or TRBD2 (7 bases each). Trimming took 5 bases from V and 8 from J, leaving 16 bases between them. The CDR3 is 14 residues long. In germline, CDR1 is SGHVS, CDR2 FQNEAQ. The CDR3 sequence is CASSITTGRDEQFF. The CDR3 nucleotides are TGTGCCAGCAGCATAACGACAGGGAGGGATGAGCAGTTCTTC. Variable domain in full (rest from reference TRBV7-8 and TRBJ2-1): GAGVSQSPRYKVAKRGQDVALRCDPISGHVSLFWYQQALGQGPEFLTYFQNEAQLDKSGLPSDRFFAERPEGSVSTLKIQRTQQEDSAVYLCASSITTGRDEQFFGPGTRLTVL.

V and J are TRBV7-2 and TRBJ2-6; D gene ambiguous. Trimming shortened V by 5 bases and J by 2 bases, and 7 bases separated the two germline ends. Germline V gene lookup returns CDR1 SGHTA and CDR2 FQGNSA. The CDR3 is 14 amino acids. CDR3 protein: CASSPHPGANVLTF. CDR3 DNA: TGTGCCAGCAGCCCCCATCCTGGGGCCAACGTCCTGACTTTC.

This clone has at least ten counts. This chain links TRBV4-1 with TRBJ2-1, with 7 bases matching TRBD1. The CDR3 spans 14 residues. Germline values: CDR1 MGHRA, CDR2 YSYEKL. Germline trimming cut 0 bases from V and 10 bases from J; bases unmatched to any gene: 6. The CDR3 loop is CASSQDIGDREQFF. The DNA for the CDR3 is TGCGCCAGCAGCCAAGATATCGGGGACAGAGAGCAGTTCTTC.

This clone has more than one count but fewer than ten. The gene calls are TRBV14 and TRBJ2-6, with D uncertain. Germline V gives CDR1 SGHDN, CDR2 FVKESK. The CDR3 totals 14 residues. With 9 bases removed from V and 0 bases from J, the gap between germline ends came to 9 bases. This CDR3 reads CASSPSSGANVLTF. CDR3 DNA: TGTGCCAGTTCTCCCAGCTCTGGGGCCAACGTCCTGACTTTC.

This clone was picked up a small number of times. CDR3 DNA: TGTGCCAGCAGCTTGGAGGCAGGGAGGGTAACTGAAGCTTTCTTT. This encodes CASSLEAGRVTEAFF. The chain has TRBV5-4 and TRBJ1-1, with D perhaps matching TRBD1 (5 bases). In germline, CDR1 is SGHNT, CDR2 YYREEE (reference sequence). This CDR3 has 15 amino acids. Trimming removed 0 bases at V and 5 bases at J, with 14 bases between.

This clone was seen a few times. The chain carries TRBV6-6 and TRBJ2-2; D perhaps matches TRBD2 (6 bases). The CDR3 loop spans 14 amino acids. Germline V gene data show CDR1 as MNHNY and CDR2 as SVGAGI (reference sequence). The germline V and J ends were trimmed by 6 bases and 7 bases, with 15 bases remaining between them. In nucleotides, the CDR3 is TGTGCCAGCAGGCGGGGCCTTTATCTCGGGGAGCTGTTTTTT. The encoded protein is CASRRGLYLGELFF.

This clone was counted a few times. This chain connects TRBV5-1 to TRBJ1-5; D unresolved. CDR1 is SGHRS, CDR2 YFSETQ, per germline. This CDR3 has 15 amino acids. V was trimmed by 1 base and J by 4 bases, leaving 12 bases between them. CDR3 in amino acids: CASSLLGAENQPQHF. DNA of the CDR3: TGCGCCAGCAGCTTGTTGGGCGCAGAGAATCAGCCCCAGCATTTT.

This clone has just a few counts. The chain links TRBV6-1 to TRBJ1-1, with 11 bases matching TRBD1. The J segment lost 1 base and the V segment lost 1 base, leaving 2 bases of the junction unmatched. CDR3 length: 16 amino acids. Germline V gives CDR1 MNHNS, CDR2 SASEGT. The CDR3 nucleotides are TGTGCCAGCAGTGAAGGGACAGGGGGCGCGAACACTGAAGCTTTCTTT. This encodes CASSEGTGGANTEAFF.

The genes are TRBV27 and TRBJ2-1; 9 nucleotides match TRBD2. The CDR3 is made up of 14 amino acids. Germline V CDR1 and CDR2: MNHEY, SMNVEV (reference sequence). V lost 8 bases, J lost 5 bases, and 7 bases stayed unmatched. The CDR3: CASGSGRSNNEQFF. For the CDR3, the DNA is TGTGCCAGCGGTAGCGGGAGATCTAACAATGAGCAGTTCTTC.

This chain links TRBV5-1 with TRBJ2-5, with a possible D match to TRBD2 (5 bases). The ends were cut back, 0 bases at V and 2 bases at J, with 11 bases in the middle. The germline gives CDR1 SGHRS, CDR2 YFSETQ. This CDR3 spans 15 amino acids. Here the CDR3 DNA reads TGCGCCAGCAGCTTGGCGGCGGGTGATCAAGAGACCCAGTACTTC. This gives the protein CASSLAAGDQETQYF.

The sample holds a few counts of this clone. The chain employs TRBV5-1 and TRBJ1-1; 7 positions match TRBD1. Germline V lookup: CDR1 SGHRS, CDR2 YFSETQ. The ends lost 0 bases at V and 0 bases at J; junction bases unmatched: 8. The CDR3 loop spans 17 amino acids. CDR3 protein: CASSLGQGSGLNTEAFF. The CDR3 DNA reads as TGCGCCAGCAGCTTGGGACAGGGATCCGGCTTGAACACTGAAGCTTTCTTT.

Only a few counts were recorded for this clone. The chain is built from TRBV7-9 and TRBJ2-1; D gene unclear. The length of the CDR3 is 11 residues. From germline, CDR1 is SEHNR and CDR2 FQNEAQ (reference sequence). V was clipped by 0 bases and J by 9 bases, with 3 bases between them. CDR3 loop: CASSLAREQFF. In nucleotides, the CDR3 is TGTGCCAGCAGCTTAGCACGTGAGCAGTTCTTC.

In this sample, this clone turned up a few times. The chain has TRBV27 and TRBJ1-1, with 7 bases matching TRBD1. This CDR3 has 15 residues. Germline values: CDR1 MNHEY, CDR2 SMNVEV (reference sequence). The J segment lost 4 bases and the V segment lost 5 bases, leaving 10 bases of the junction unmatched. CDR3 protein: CASSPRQGWGTEAFF. As DNA, the CDR3 is TGTGCCAGCAGTCCCAGACAGGGATGGGGCACTGAAGCTTTCTTT.